The clone carrying this T cell receptor (beta chain) has a count of ten or more. Its antigen is currently unknown. Using its own MiXCR run on the 5' RACE reads, TCRdb lists one record per CDR3 protein. The sample has 12,000 to 15,000 distinct CDR3 sequences, about 7% seen once. This sample stems from a study of spatial heterogeneity in lung cancer. Study findings and constraints: Higher tumor mutation counts went along with higher counts of expanded intratumoral alpha and beta TCRs.

The V gene's germline CDR1 is MNHEY and CDR2 SVGAGI. The CDR3 has 15 residues. J gave up 1 base and V 6 bases, and 6 bases lay outside the gene matches. The sample's time point: sample taken at primary tumor resection. The sample in question was lung tumor tissue, obtained at surgery. This chain connects TRBV6-5 to TRBJ2-3, with 8 bases aligning to TRBD1. This TCR was sampled from a male donor with early-stage non-small cell lung cancer. The CDR3 loop is CASRGGQEGTDTQYF. CDR3 in DNA: TGTGCCAGCAGGGGGGGACAGGAGGGCACAGATACGCAGTATTTT.